This T cell receptor (beta chain) was profiled in a study of T cells in Graves' hyperthyroidism and ophthalmopathy. V lost 3 bases to trimming and J lost 0 bases, with 15 bases between them. Germline values: CDR1 SGHVS, CDR2 FQNEAQ. This CDR3 has 17 residues. RNA transcripts gave rise to amplified TCR beta CDR3 regions. A set of HTBI primers served as the primers for a first-round RT-PCR of the TCR CDR3. TCRdb re-called the multiplex PCR reads with MiXCR, one entry per CDR3 protein. The sample carries more than 500,000 distinct CDR3 sequences, 13% to 15% recorded once. This clonotype was recorded at least ten times.

The specimen sequenced was blood. The chain uses TRBV7-8 and TRBJ1-5; no firm D call. This TCR was sampled from a woman between 40 and 55 years old with Graves' hyperthyroidism. CDR3: CASSFSQWGVSNQPQHF. For the CDR3, the DNA is TGTGCCAGCAGCTTTAGCCAATGGGGTGTTAGCAATCAGCCCCAGCATTTT. The full variable domain, its missing parts supplied by reference TRBV7-8 and TRBJ1-5, is GAGVSQSPRYKVAKRGQDVALRCDPISGHVSLFWYQQALGQGPEFLTYFQNEAQLDKSGLPSDRFFAERPEGSVSTLKIQRTQQEDSAVYLCASSFSQWGVSNQPQHFGDGTRLSIL.